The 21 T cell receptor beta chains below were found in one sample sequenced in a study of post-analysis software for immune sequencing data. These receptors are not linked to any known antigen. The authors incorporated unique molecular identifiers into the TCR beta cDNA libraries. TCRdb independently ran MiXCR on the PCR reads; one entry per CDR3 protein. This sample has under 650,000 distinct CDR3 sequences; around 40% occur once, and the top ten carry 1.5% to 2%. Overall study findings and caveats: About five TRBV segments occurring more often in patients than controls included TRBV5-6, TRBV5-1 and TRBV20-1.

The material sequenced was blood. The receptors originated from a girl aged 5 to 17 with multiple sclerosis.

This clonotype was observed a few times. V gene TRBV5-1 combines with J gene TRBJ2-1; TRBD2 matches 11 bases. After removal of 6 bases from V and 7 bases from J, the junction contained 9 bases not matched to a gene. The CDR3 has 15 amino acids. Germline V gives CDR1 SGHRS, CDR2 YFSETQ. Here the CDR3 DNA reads TGCGCCAGCACCACGCTAGCGGGAGGTACGAATGAGCAGTTCTTC. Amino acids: CASTTLAGGTNEQFF. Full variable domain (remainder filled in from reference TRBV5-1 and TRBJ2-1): KAGVTQTPRYLIKTRGQQVTLSCSPISGHRSVSWYQQTPGQGLQFLFEYFSETQRNKGNFPGRFSGRQFSNSRSEMNVSTLELGDSALYLCASTTLAGGTNEQFFGPGTRLTVL.

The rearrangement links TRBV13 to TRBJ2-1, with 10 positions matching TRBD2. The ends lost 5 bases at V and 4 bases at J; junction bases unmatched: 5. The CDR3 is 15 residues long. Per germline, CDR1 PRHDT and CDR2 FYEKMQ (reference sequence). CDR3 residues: CASSAPSGSYNEQFF. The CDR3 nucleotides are TGTGCCAGCAGCGCCCCTAGCGGGAGTTACAATGAGCAGTTCTTC.

CDR3 sequence (DNA): TGCGCCAGCAGCCCGTCTCCGCCTAGCACAGATACGCAGTATTTT. This encodes CASSPSPPSTDTQYF. V and J are TRBV5-1 and TRBJ2-3; D not resolved. Trimming cost V 4 bases and J 0 bases, with 12 bases left between them. The CDR3 is made up of 15 amino acids. Germline CDR1 and CDR2: SGHRS and YFSETQ.

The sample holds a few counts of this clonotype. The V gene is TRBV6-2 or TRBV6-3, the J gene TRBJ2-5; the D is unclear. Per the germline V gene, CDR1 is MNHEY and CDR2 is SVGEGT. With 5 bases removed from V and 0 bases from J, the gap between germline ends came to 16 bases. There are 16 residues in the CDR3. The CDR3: CASSLGWETYQETQYF. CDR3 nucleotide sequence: TGTGCCAGCAGTCTCGGCTGGGAAACGTACCAAGAGACCCAGTACTTC.

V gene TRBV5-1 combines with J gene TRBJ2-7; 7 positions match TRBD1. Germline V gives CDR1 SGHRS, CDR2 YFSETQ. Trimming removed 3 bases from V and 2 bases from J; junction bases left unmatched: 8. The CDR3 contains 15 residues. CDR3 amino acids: CASSSTGTLTYEQYF. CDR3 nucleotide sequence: TGCGCCAGCAGCTCGACAGGGACGCTGACCTACGAGCAGTACTTC.

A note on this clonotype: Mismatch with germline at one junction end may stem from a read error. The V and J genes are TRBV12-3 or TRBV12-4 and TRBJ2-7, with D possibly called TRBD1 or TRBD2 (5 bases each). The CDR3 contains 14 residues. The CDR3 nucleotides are TGTGCCGGCAGCTCACAAGGGGAGTCCTACGAGCAGTACTTC. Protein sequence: CAGSSQGESYEQYF.

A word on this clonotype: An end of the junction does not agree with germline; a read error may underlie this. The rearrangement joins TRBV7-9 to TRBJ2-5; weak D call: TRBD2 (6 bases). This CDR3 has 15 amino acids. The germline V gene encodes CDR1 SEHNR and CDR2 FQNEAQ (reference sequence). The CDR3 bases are TGTGCCAGCAGCATAGCGGCACCCCCAGGGGAGACCCAGTACTTC. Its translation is CASSIAAPPGETQYF.

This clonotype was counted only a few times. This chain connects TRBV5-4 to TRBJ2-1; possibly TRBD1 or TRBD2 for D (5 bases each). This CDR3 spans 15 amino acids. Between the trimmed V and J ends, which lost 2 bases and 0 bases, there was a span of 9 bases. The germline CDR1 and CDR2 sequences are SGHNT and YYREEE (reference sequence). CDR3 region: CASSFTGASYNEQFF. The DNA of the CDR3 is TGTGCCAGCAGCTTTACCGGGGCCTCCTACAATGAGCAGTTCTTC.

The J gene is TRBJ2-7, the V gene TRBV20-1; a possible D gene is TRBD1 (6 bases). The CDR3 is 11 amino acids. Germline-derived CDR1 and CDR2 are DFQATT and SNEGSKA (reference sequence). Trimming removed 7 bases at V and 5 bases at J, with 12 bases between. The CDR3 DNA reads TGCAGTGTCTCGGACAGCGACGAGCAGTACTTC. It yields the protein CSVSDSDEQYF.

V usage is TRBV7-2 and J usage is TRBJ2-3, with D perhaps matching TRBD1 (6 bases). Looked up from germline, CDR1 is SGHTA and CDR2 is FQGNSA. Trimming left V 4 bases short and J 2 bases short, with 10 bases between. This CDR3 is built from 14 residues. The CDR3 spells CASSSTGDTDTQYF. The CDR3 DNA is TGTGCCAGCAGCTCGACAGGAGACACAGATACGCAGTATTTT.

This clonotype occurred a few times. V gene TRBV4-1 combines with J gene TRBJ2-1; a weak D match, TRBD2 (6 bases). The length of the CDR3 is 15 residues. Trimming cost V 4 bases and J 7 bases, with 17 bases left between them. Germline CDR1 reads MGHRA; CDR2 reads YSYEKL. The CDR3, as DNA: TGCGCCAGCAGCCGAGAAGCGGCCGGGGGAAATGAGCAGTTCTTC. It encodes CASSREAAGGNEQFF.

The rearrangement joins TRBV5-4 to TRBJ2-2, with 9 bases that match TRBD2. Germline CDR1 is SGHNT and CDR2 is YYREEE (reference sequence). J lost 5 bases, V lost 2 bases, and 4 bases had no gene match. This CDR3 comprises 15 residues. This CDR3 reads CASSLPLAGTGELFF. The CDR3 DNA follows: TGTGCCAGCAGCTTACCCCTAGCGGGGACCGGGGAGCTGTTTTTT.

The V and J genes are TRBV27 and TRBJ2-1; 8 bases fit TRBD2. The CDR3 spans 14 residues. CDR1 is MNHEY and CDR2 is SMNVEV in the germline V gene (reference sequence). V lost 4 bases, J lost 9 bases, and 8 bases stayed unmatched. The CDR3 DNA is TGTGCCAGCAGTTCCATCGGGGGGGCCGTTGAGCAGTTCTTC. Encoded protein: CASSSIGGAVEQFF.

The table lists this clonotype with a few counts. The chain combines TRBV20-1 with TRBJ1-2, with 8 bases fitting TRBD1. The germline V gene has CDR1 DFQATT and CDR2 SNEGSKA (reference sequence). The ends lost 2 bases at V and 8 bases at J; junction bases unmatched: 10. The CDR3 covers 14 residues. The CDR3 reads CSARPGTGGGGYTF. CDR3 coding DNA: TGCAGTGCTAGACCTGGGACAGGCGGGGGAGGCTACACCTTC.

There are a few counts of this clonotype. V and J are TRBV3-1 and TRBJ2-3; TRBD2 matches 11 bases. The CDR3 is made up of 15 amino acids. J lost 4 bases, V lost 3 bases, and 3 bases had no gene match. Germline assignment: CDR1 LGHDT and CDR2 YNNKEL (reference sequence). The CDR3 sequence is CASSHTSGSPDTQYF. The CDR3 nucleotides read TGTGCCAGCAGCCATACTAGCGGGAGCCCAGATACGCAGTATTTT.

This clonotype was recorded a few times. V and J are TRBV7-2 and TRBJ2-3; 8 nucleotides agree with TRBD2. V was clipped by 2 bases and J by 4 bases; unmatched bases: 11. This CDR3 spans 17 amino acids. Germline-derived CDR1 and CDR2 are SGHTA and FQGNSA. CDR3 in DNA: TGTGCCAGCAGCTTAAGTCGAGGTAGCGGGGTGCCAGATACGCAGTATTTT. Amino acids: CASSLSRGSGVPDTQYF.

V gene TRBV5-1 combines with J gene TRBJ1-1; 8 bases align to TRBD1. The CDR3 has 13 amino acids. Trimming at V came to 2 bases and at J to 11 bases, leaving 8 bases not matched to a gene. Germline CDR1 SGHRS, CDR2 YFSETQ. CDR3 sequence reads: CASSFPKGQEAFF. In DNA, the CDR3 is TGCGCCAGCAGCTTCCCGAAGGGACAGGAGGCTTTCTTT.

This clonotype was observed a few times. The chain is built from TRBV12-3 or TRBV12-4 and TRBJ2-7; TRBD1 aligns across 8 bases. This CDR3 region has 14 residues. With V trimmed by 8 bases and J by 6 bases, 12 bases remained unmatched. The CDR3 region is CASGRLAGGSEQYF. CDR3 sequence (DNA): TGTGCCAGCGGAAGACTGGCAGGGGGCAGCGAGCAGTACTTC.

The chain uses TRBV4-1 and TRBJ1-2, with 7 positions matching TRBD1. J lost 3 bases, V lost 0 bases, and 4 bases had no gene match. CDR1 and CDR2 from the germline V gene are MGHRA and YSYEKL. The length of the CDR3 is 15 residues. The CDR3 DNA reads TGCGCCAGCAGCCAAGATCACAGGGGACACTATGGCTACACCTTC. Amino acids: CASSQDHRGHYGYTF.

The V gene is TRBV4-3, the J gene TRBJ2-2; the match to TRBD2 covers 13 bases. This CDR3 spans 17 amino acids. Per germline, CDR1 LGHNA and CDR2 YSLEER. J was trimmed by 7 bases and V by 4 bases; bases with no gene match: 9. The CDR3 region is CASSRAGLAGVVGELFF. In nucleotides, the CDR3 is TGCGCCAGCAGCCGGGCTGGACTAGCGGGAGTAGTCGGGGAGCTGTTTTTT.

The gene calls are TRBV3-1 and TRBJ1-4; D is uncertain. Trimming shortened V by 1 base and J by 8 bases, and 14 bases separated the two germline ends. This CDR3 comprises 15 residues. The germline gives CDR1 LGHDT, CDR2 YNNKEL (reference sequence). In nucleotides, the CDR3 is TGTGCCAGCAGCCAAGGGGTAGGGCAATCGGAAAAACTGTTTTTT. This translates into CASSQGVGQSEKLFF.